The sequence of this TCR beta chain was determined in a study of OX40 agonist ivuxolimab in advanced cancers. Study results and limitations: Antigen specificity was not determined for the expanded peripheral T cells.

Notes on this clone: Its antigen is still unknown.

The CDR3 has 12 amino acids. V lost 4 bases and J lost 7, with 11 bases in between. Germline CDR1 is WNHNN and CDR2 is SYGVQD (reference sequence). The table came from immunoSEQ multiplex PCR; TCRdb's copy has only in-frame clones and leaves some out. The sample consists of around 74,000 clones, about 85% of them appearing once. The sequence was obtained from an adult with an advanced solid tumor such as melanoma, head and neck, liver or kidney cancer. Sequencing used CD4+ or CD8+ T cells sorted from blood, obtained in a trial of the OX40 agonist ivuxolimab. This chain uses TRBV10-1 with TRBJ2-7; possible D gene TRBD2, 5 bases. This chain's CDR3 is CASSVEGGEQYF. CDR3 bases: TGCGCCAGCAGTGTTGAGGGCGGGGAGCAGTACTTC.